This T cell receptor (beta chain) was recovered during a study of molecular identifiers for immune sequencing clone quantification. TCRdb re-called the PCR reads through MiXCR, storing one row per CDR3 protein. Of about 510,000 distinct CDR3 sequences listed, over 20% are singletons. The germline V gene encodes CDR1 MGHRA and CDR2 YSYEKL. The CDR3 length is 15 residues. General study results and limits: In a background of about 1 million naive cells, spiked Jurkat TCR RNA from one cell was reportedly detectable.

As concerns this clonotype: The antigen is undetermined. One base away lies a much larger clone, so this may be a sequencing read error.

The sample comprised naive CD8+ T cells from blood, with Jurkat cell RNA spiked in. Described subset: FACS-sorted CD8+CD4-CCR7+CD45RA+ naive T cells. The gene calls are TRBV4-1 and TRBJ2-3; 7 nucleotides line up with TRBD1. The J call is uncertain, as TRBJ1-5 better fits the DNA end. This sequence originates from a human donor in good health. Some libraries in this study had Jurkat cell RNA spiked in. DNA for the CDR3: TGCGCCAGCAGCCAGCTCATTCAGGGGGGAGATACGCAGCATTTT. This codes for CASSQLIQGGDTQHF.